One sample yielded the 26 T cell receptor beta chains listed below, sequenced in a study of cytomegalovirus exposure and HLA in healthy donors. Libraries were prepared by immunoSEQ multiplex PCR; TCRdb keeps only in-frame clonotypes and omits some of them. The table records more than 110,000 clones, less than 90% of them present only once. Sequences were obtained from PBMCs. The source is a man younger than 30 in good health and CMV-seronegative.

The CDR3 DNA follows: TGTGCCAGCAGCTCCCAGTTCTCAATTTCCTACGAGCAGTACTTC. Its protein is CASSSQFSISYEQYF. This rearrangement joins TRBV7-2 to TRBJ2-7, with D uncertain. V gave up 4 bases and J gave up 1 base, with 14 bases separating them. The CDR3 runs to 15 residues. Germline CDR1 reads SGHTA; CDR2 reads FQGNSA.

V and J are TRBV7-2 and TRBJ1-5; 9 bases fit TRBD1. Germline CDR1 SGHTA, CDR2 FQGNSA. The V segment lost 5 bases and the J segment 4 bases; nucleotides outside the gene matches: 15. The CDR3 is made up of 18 amino acids. CDR3 protein: CASSRFGPTGGDNQPQHF. DNA for the CDR3: TGTGCCAGCAGCCGATTCGGTCCTACAGGGGGCGATAATCAGCCCCAGCATTTT. Full variable domain (rest looked up from reference TRBV7-2 and TRBJ1-5): GAGVSQSPSNKVTEKGKDVELRCDPISGHTALYWYRQSLGQGLEFLIYFQGNSAPDKSGLPSDRFSAERTGGSVSTLTIQRTQQEDSAVYLCASSRFGPTGGDNQPQHFGDGTRLSIL.

The CDR3 DNA follows: TGTGCCAGCAGCTTAGCGCTAACAGGGCTTTACAATGAGCAGTTCTTC. This sequence encodes CASSLALTGLYNEQFF. The V gene is TRBV7-9, the J gene TRBJ2-1; the D gene is possibly TRBD1 (6 bases). Deletions cut 0 bases from V and 4 bases from J, with 13 bases between. The CDR3 sequence is 16 residues long. The germline CDR1 and CDR2 sequences are SEHNR and FQNEAQ (reference sequence).

V usage is TRBV14 and J usage is TRBJ2-2; weak D call: TRBD1 (5 bases). V lost 3 bases to trimming and J lost 6 bases, with 11 bases between them. The germline gives CDR1 SGHDN, CDR2 FVKESK. The CDR3 spans 14 residues. The CDR3 here is CASSQDWGPGELFF. CDR3 DNA sequence: TGTGCCAGCAGCCAGGATTGGGGCCCCGGGGAGCTGTTTTTT.

V is TRBV28 and J is TRBJ2-7; D might be TRBD2 (5 bases). Per the germline V gene, CDR1 is MDHEN and CDR2 is SYDVKM. V was trimmed by 5 bases and J by 1 base, leaving 12 bases between them. The CDR3 is 14 amino acids. The CDR3 DNA reads TGTGCCAGCAGTCTCATGGAGGCTTCCTACGAGCAGTACTTC. Translation gives CASSLMEASYEQYF. The full variable domain, completed using reference TRBV28 and TRBJ2-7, is DVKVTQSSRYLVKRTGEKVFLECVQDMDHENMFWYRQDPGLGLRLIYFSYDVKMKEKGDIPEGYSVSREKKERFSLILESASTNQTSMYLCASSLMEASYEQYFGPGTRLTVT.

CDR3 in DNA: TGTGCCAGCAGCCCCGGTGTAGCGGGCACCTACGAGCAGTACTTC. Its translation: CASSPGVAGTYEQYF. The chain links TRBV4-2 to TRBJ2-7; TRBD2 matches at 7 bases. Germline V lookup: CDR1 LGHNA, CDR2 YNFKEQ. Trimming at V came to 4 bases and at J to 2 bases, leaving 8 bases not matched to a gene. CDR3 length equals 15 residues.

In this sample, this clone turned up a few times. The rearrangement uses TRBV5-5 and TRBJ1-1; TRBD1 matches at 10 bases. The CDR3 spans 16 residues. Trimming at V came to 4 bases and at J to 2 bases, leaving 8 bases not matched to a gene. Per the germline V gene, CDR1 is SGHKS and CDR2 is YYEKEE (reference sequence). For the CDR3, the DNA is TGTGCCAGCAGCACCCTCCGGGACAGGGGAAACACTGAAGCTTTCTTT. Its protein product is CASSTLRDRGNTEAFF.

The chain couples TRBV9 to TRBJ1-3; possible D gene TRBD1, 5 bases. The germline CDR1 and CDR2 sequences are SGDLS and YYNGEE. Deletions cut 0 bases from V and 2 bases from J, with 9 bases between. The CDR3 is 15 amino acids. The CDR3 spells CASSVEGVTGNTIYF. CDR3 DNA sequence: TGTGCCAGCAGCGTAGAAGGGGTGACTGGAAACACCATATATTTT.

In its sample, this clone was seen once. The chain combines TRBV7-9 with TRBJ2-1; 7 bases line up with TRBD2. The CDR3 sequence is 15 residues long. Germline assignment: CDR1 SEHNR and CDR2 FQNEAQ (reference sequence). Germline trimming cut 2 bases from V and 6 bases from J; bases unmatched to any gene: 7. CDR3 loop: CASSLLAGGSNEQFF. As DNA, the CDR3 is TGTGCCAGCAGCTTACTGGCCGGCGGGAGCAATGAGCAGTTCTTC.

This clone appeared a single time. The CDR3 region is CASSPDSLRQGPREQYF. In nucleotides, the CDR3 is TGTGCCAGCAGCCCGGATTCCCTTCGACAGGGCCCCCGCGAGCAGTACTTC. The chain uses TRBV14 and TRBJ2-7; TRBD1 matches 7 bases. This CDR3 has 17 residues. The germline V gene has CDR1 SGHDN and CDR2 FVKESK. The J segment lost 6 bases and the V segment lost 4 bases, leaving 18 bases of the junction unmatched.

V gene TRBV15 combines with J gene TRBJ1-3; D perhaps matches TRBD1 (6 bases). The length of the CDR3 is 14 residues. Germline V gene sequence: CDR1 LNHNV, CDR2 YYDKDF (reference sequence). V lost 5 bases, J lost 3 bases, and 11 bases lay in between. Written as DNA, the CDR3 is TGTGCCACCAGCGGGACACGGCGTGGAAACACCATATATTTT. As protein: CATSGTRRGNTIYF.

The CDR3 sequence is CASSRAGLLQDTQYF. In nucleotides, the CDR3 is TGCGCCAGCAGCCGAGCCGGGTTGCTTCAAGATACGCAGTATTTT. The chain links TRBV5-1 to TRBJ2-3; D is unresolved. V was shortened by 4 bases and J by 5 bases, with 17 bases between the two germline ends. The CDR3 sequence is 15 residues long. Germline CDR1 SGHRS, CDR2 YFSETQ. Full variable domain (remainder filled in from reference TRBV5-1 and TRBJ2-3): KAGVTQTPRYLIKTRGQQVTLSCSPISGHRSVSWYQQTPGQGLQFLFEYFSETQRNKGNFPGRFSGRQFSNSRSEMNVSTLELGDSALYLCASSRAGLLQDTQYFGPGTRLTVL.

The rearrangement joins TRBV10-2 to TRBJ1-1; D ambiguous. The CDR3 totals 15 residues. CDR1 and CDR2 (germline): WSHSY, SAAADI. V lost 8 bases and J lost 5, with 21 bases in between. Written as DNA, the CDR3 is TGCGCCAGCGCCCTGGCGGGCGCGGAGGAGACTGAAGCTTTCTTT. Translating it yields CASALAGAEETEAFF.

This rearrangement joins TRBV9 to TRBJ2-1, with 9 positions matching TRBD1. Germline V gene data show CDR1 as SGDLS and CDR2 as YYNGEE. J lost 4 bases, V lost 3 bases, and 8 bases had no gene match. This CDR3 region has 16 residues. In nucleotides, the CDR3 is TGTGCCAGCAGCGGAGGAGGACAGGGGTTATACAATGAGCAGTTCTTC. As protein: CASSGGGQGLYNEQFF.

V gene TRBV19 combines with J gene TRBJ2-7; 7 positions agree with TRBD2. CDR1 and CDR2 from the germline V gene are LNHDA and SQIVND (reference sequence). This CDR3 contains 15 residues. J lost 1 base, V lost 1 base, and 4 bases had no gene match. The CDR3, as DNA: TGTGCCAGTAGTATAGGGGAGGGGAAATCCTACGAGCAGTACTTC. This gives the protein CASSIGEGKSYEQYF.

The chain links TRBV2 to TRBJ2-3; 8 bases map to TRBD2. The CDR3 sequence is 14 residues long. Germline CDR1 reads SNHLY; CDR2 reads FYNNEI. Unmatched junction bases numbered 2, after V lost 5 bases and J lost 1 base. In nucleotides, the CDR3 is TGTGCCAGCAGTCCGGGACTAGGCACAGATACGCAGTATTTT. Residues: CASSPGLGTDTQYF.

The rearrangement joins TRBV28 to TRBJ2-7; 8 bases map to TRBD2. Germline values: CDR1 MDHEN, CDR2 SYDVKM. The CDR3 length is 14 residues. J gave up 2 bases and V 7 bases, and 7 bases lay outside the gene matches. In DNA form, the CDR3 reads TGTGCCAGCAAATTCAGCGGGAGAGCCTACGAGCAGTACTTC. Translated: CASKFSGRAYEQYF.

The genes are TRBV7-6 and TRBJ2-7; 7 bases map to TRBD1. Losses at the gene ends were 0 bases for V and 6 bases for J; bases not matched to a gene: 2. The CDR3 has 13 residues. From germline, CDR1 is SGHVS and CDR2 FNYEAQ. The CDR3 DNA reads TGTGCCAGCAGCTTAGCTGAGGGGGCCGAGCAGTACTTC. It yields the protein CASSLAEGAEQYF.

CDR3 region: CASSVLSGGAYNEQFF. CDR3 sequence (DNA): TGTGCCAGCAGCGTATTAAGCGGGGGGGCTTACAATGAGCAGTTCTTC. V and J are TRBV9 and TRBJ2-1; 10 bases match TRBD2. Looked up from germline, CDR1 is SGDLS and CDR2 is YYNGEE. Unmatched junction bases numbered 5, after V lost 1 base and J lost 4 bases. The CDR3 contains 16 residues.

The rearrangement links TRBV27 to TRBJ2-1, with 7 bases that match TRBD1. With 8 bases clipped from V and 4 bases from J, the junction kept 8 bases outside the gene matches. The CDR3 loop spans 14 amino acids. The germline gives CDR1 MNHEY, CDR2 SMNVEV (reference sequence). This chain's CDR3 is CASGPGGQYNEQFF. The CDR3 DNA reads TGTGCCAGCGGACCAGGGGGACAGTACAATGAGCAGTTCTTC.

The V call is TRBV4-2, the J call TRBJ2-7; 8 nucleotides match TRBD2. The CDR3 spans 15 residues. CDR1 is LGHNA and CDR2 is YNFKEQ in the germline V gene. V was pared by 0 bases and J by 7 bases, with 8 bases of the junction left unmatched. DNA for the CDR3: TGTGCCAGCAGCCAAGATTTTGAGCGGGGGAAAGAGCAGTACTTC. It codes for CASSQDFERGKEQYF.

This clone was detected once. The rearrangement joins TRBV5-1 to TRBJ2-1; 7 bases are shared with TRBD1. The J segment lost 8 bases and the V segment lost 0 bases, leaving 5 bases of the junction unmatched. The CDR3 has 14 residues. The germline gives CDR1 SGHRS, CDR2 YFSETQ. CDR3 amino acids: CASSLGQGFDEQFF. The CDR3 coding sequence is TGCGCCAGCAGCTTGGGACAGGGTTTTGATGAGCAGTTCTTC.

The genes are TRBV5-1 and TRBJ2-4; the match to TRBD1 covers 7 bases. The CDR3 extends over 16 amino acids. V was clipped by 5 bases and J by 0 bases; unmatched bases: 8. The germline CDR1 and CDR2 sequences are SGHRS and YFSETQ. The DNA of the CDR3 is TGCGCCAGCAGGGATGGACAGGAGTTAGCCAAAAACATTCAGTACTTC. As protein: CASRDGQELAKNIQYF.

The gene calls are TRBV27 and TRBJ1-2, with D perhaps TRBD1 (6 bases). CDR1 is MNHEY and CDR2 is SMNVEV in the germline V gene (reference sequence). The V end was cut by 3 bases, the J end by 2 bases, with 10 bases between. This CDR3 has 14 amino acids. In nucleotides, the CDR3 is TGTGCCAGCAGTTTTTCGCAGGGGAACTATGGCTACACCTTC. Amino acid sequence: CASSFSQGNYGYTF.

The chain carries TRBV4-1 and TRBJ1-1, with 9 bases aligning to TRBD1. Germline-derived CDR1 and CDR2 are MGHRA and YSYEKL. Trimming removed 4 bases from V and 1 base from J; junction bases left unmatched: 4. The CDR3 spans 15 residues. The CDR3 coding sequence is TGCGCCAGCAGCCCGATGGGACAGGGGAACACTGAAGCTTTCTTT. It codes for CASSPMGQGNTEAFF.

The genes are TRBV2 and TRBJ2-5, with D perhaps TRBD1 (5 bases). Per the germline V gene, CDR1 is SNHLY and CDR2 is FYNNEI. CDR3 size: 14 residues. Deletions cut 2 bases from V and 2 bases from J, with 9 bases between. The CDR3 region is CASSEQGVQETQYF. CDR3 bases: TGTGCCAGCAGTGAACAAGGGGTACAAGAGACCCAGTACTTC. Combining the CDR3 with reference TRBV2 and TRBJ2-5 gives the whole variable domain EPEVTQTPSHQVTQMGQEVILRCVPISNHLYFYWYRQILGQKVEFLVSFYNNEISEKSEIFDDQFSVERPDGSNFTLKIRSTKLEDSAMYFCASSEQGVQETQYFGPGTRLLVL.